The clone carrying this T cell receptor (beta chain) was observed a single time. Other DNA sequences from this sample encode an identical CDR3 as well. Deletions cut 5 bases from V and 3 bases from J, with 6 bases between. The CDR3 loop spans 12 amino acids. The germline V gene has CDR1 SEHNR and CDR2 FQNEAQ (reference sequence). This specimen belongs to a study of cytomegalovirus exposure and HLA in healthy donors. PCR involved 60 Vbeta and 13 Jbeta primers. Data came from immunoSEQ multiplex PCR; TCRdb stores just in-frame clones and leaves some out. This table holds around 200,000 clones, roughly 80% found once.

This TCR derives from a man aged 50 or older in good health and CMV-seronegative. V usage is TRBV7-9 and J usage is TRBJ2-3; D is ambiguous. The material sequenced was PBMCs. The CDR3 DNA reads TGTGCCAGCAGCATAACAACAGATACGCAGTATTTT. Its translation is CASSITTDTQYF.